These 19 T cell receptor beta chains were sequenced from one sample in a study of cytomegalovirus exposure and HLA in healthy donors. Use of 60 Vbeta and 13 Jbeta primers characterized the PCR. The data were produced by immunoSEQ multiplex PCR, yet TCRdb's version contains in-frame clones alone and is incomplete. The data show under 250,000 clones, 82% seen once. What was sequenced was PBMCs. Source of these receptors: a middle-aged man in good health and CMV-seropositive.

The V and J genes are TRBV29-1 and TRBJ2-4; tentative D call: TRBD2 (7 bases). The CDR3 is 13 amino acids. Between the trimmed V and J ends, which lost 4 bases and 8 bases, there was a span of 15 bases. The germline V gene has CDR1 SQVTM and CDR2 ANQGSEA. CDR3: CSVVMGGPDIQYF. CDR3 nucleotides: TGCAGCGTTGTTATGGGGGGGCCGGACATTCAGTACTTC.

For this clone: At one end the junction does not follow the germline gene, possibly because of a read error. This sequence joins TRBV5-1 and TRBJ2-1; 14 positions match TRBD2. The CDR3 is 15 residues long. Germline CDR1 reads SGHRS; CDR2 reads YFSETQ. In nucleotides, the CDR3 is TGCGCCAGCACCTTGGATGGGACTAGCGGGAGTGAGCAGTTCTTC. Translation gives CASTLDGTSGSEQFF.

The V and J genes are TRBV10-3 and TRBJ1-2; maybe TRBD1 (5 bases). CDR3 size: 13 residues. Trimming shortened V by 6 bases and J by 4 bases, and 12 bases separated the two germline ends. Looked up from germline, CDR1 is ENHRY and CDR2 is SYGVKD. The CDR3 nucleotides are TGTGCCATCAGAGGGGAGGAGTCCTATGGCTACACCTTC. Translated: CAIRGEESYGYTF.

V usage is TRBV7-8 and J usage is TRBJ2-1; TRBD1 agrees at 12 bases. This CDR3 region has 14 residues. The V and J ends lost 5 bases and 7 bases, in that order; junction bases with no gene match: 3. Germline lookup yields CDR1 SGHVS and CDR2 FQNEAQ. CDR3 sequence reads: CASSRDRGRNEQFF. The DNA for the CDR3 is TGTGCCAGCAGCCGGGACAGGGGGCGGAATGAGCAGTTCTTC.

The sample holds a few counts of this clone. CDR3 protein: CATWKDRGVYEQYF. CDR3 coding DNA: TGTGCCACCTGGAAGGACAGGGGGGTGTACGAGCAGTACTTC. This rearrangement joins TRBV10-3 to TRBJ2-7, with 10 bases aligning to TRBD1. This CDR3 comprises 14 residues. The germline V gene has CDR1 ENHRY and CDR2 SYGVKD. The trim removed 10 bases at V and 4 bases at J, leaving 10 bases unmatched.

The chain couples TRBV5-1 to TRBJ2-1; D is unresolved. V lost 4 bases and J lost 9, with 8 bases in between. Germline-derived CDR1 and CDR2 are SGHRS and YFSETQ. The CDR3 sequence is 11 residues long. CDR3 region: CASSIFGEQFF. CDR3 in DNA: TGCGCCAGCAGCATATTCGGTGAGCAGTTCTTC.

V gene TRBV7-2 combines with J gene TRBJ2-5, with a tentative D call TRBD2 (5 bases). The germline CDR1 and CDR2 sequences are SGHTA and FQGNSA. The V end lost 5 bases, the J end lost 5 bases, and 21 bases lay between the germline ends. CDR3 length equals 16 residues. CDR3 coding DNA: TGTGCCAGCAGCCGGACCTCAGCCGCGGGTTGGGAGACCCAGTACTTC. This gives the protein CASSRTSAAGWETQYF.

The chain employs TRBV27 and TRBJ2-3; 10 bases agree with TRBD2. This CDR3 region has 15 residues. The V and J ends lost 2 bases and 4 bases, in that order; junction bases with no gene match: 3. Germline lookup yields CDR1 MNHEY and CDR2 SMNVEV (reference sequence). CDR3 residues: CASSLVLAGADTQYF. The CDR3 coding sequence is TGTGCCAGCAGTTTAGTCCTAGCGGGAGCAGATACGCAGTATTTT.

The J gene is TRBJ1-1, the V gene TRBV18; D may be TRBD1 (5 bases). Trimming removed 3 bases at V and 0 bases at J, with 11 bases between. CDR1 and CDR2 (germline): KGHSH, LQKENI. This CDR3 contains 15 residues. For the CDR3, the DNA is TGTGCCAGCTCACCGAGTGTACAGGTGAACACTGAAGCTTTCTTT. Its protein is CASSPSVQVNTEAFF.

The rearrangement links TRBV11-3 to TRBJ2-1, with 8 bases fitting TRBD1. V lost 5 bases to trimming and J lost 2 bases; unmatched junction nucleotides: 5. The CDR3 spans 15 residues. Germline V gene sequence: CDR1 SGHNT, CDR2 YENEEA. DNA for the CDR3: TGTGCCAGCAGCACTGGACAGGGTGCCTACAATGAGCAGTTCTTC. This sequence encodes CASSTGQGAYNEQFF.

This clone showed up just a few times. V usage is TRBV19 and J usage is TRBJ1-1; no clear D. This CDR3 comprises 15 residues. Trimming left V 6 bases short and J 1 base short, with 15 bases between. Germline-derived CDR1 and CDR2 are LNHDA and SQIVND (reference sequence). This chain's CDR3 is CASRYQVGGNTEAFF. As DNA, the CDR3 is TGTGCCAGTAGGTACCAGGTCGGTGGGAACACTGAAGCTTTCTTT. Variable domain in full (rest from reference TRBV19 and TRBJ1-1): DGGITQSPKYLFRKEGQNVTLSCEQNLNHDAMYWYRQDPGQGLRLIYYSQIVNDFQKGDIAEGYSVSREKKESFPLTVTSAQKNPTAFYLCASRYQVGGNTEAFFGQGTRLTVV.

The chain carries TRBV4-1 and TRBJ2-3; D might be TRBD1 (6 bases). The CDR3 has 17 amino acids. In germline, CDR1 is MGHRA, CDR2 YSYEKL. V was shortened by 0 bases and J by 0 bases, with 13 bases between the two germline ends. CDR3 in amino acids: CASSQDPARGSTDTQYF. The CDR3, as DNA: TGCGCCAGCAGCCAAGATCCGGCCAGGGGTAGCACAGATACGCAGTATTTT.

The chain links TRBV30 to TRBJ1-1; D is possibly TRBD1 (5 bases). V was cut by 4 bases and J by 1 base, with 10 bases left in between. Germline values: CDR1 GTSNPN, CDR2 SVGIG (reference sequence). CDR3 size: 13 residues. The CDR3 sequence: CAWTLQGNTEAFF. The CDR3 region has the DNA TGTGCCTGGACTCTCCAGGGGAACACTGAAGCTTTCTTT. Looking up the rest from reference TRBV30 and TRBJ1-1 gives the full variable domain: SQTIHQWPATLVQPVGSPLSLECTVEGTSNPNLYWYRQAAGRGLQLLFYSVGIGQISSEVPQNLSASRPQDRQFILSSKKLLLSDSGFYLCAWTLQGNTEAFFGQGTRLTVV.

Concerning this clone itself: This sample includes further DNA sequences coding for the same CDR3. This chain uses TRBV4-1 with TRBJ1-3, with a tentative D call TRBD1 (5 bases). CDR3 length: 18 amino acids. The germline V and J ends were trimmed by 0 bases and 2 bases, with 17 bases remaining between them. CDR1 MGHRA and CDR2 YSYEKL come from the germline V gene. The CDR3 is CASSQDWKDSFAGNTIYF. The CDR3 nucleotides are TGCGCCAGCAGCCAAGATTGGAAAGACAGCTTCGCTGGAAACACCATATATTTT.

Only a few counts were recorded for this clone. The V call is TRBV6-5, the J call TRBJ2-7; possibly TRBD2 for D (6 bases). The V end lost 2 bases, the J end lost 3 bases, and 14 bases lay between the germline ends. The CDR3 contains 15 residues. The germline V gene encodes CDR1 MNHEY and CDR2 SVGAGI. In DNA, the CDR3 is TGTGCCAGCAGTTACAGAGGCGGGACCCGCTACGAGCAGTACTTC. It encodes CASSYRGGTRYEQYF.

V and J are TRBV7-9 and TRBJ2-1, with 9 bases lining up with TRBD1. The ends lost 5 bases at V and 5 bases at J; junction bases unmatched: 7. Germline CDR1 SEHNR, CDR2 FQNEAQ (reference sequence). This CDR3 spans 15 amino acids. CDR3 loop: CASSPPGQGNNEQFF. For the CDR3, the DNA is TGTGCCAGCAGCCCCCCGGGACAGGGAAACAATGAGCAGTTCTTC.

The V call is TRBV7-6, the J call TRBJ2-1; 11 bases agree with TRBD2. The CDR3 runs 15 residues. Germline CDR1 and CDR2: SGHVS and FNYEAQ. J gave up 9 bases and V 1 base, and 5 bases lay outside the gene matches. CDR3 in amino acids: CASSLDSGRGGEQFF. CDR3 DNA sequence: TGTGCCAGCAGCTTAGATAGCGGGAGGGGCGGTGAGCAGTTCTTC.

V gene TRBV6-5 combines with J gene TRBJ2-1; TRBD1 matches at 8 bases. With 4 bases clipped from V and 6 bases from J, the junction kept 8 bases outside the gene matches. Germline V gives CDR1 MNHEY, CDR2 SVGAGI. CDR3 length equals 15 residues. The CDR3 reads CASSSTGAFINEQFF. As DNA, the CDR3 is TGTGCCAGCAGTTCGACAGGGGCATTTATCAATGAGCAGTTCTTC.

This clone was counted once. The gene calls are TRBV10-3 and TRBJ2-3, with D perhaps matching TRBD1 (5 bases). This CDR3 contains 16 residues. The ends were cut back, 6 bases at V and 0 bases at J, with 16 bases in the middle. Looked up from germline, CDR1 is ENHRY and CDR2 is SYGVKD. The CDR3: CAISETTVPSTDTQYF. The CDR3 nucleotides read TGTGCCATCAGCGAAACGACAGTCCCCAGCACAGATACGCAGTATTTT.